The source of this T cell receptor (beta chain) is a study of T cells after yellow fever vaccination. For the study at large: SMART-Seq v4 Ultra Low Input handled preparation of low-cell-number fractions. Study-level results: Weaker overall was a secondary response that nonetheless peaked faster, on day 5 versus 15. In FACS-sorted repertoires, abundant clonotypes from the bulk population could appear as contaminants.

Germline assignment: CDR1 ENHRY and CDR2 SYGVKD. The CDR3 is 14 residues long. V dropped 11 bases and J dropped 3 bases, with 16 bases sitting between them. A process of 5'RACE template switching, which added a universal primer site and UMIs, was used to make TCR cDNA. TCRdb reprocessed the 5' RACE reads via MiXCR and lists one record per CDR3 protein. The repertoire has over 45,000 distinct CDR3 sequences, around 6.5% of them found once; the top ten carry approximately 37%. This clonotype appeared a single time. Its antigen is as yet unknown. A much larger clone lies a single base off, so this may be a read error.

The chain couples TRBV10-3 to TRBJ2-2, with a tentative D call TRBD2 (7 bases). The receptor was isolated from a young man who received the YFV17D yellow fever vaccine. The specimen comprised CD8+ T cells sorted from PBMCs, sampled on the day of the first yellow fever vaccination. CDR3 amino acids: CAVTGGSDTGELFF. The CDR3 DNA is TGTGCCGTCACGGGGGGCTCGGACACCGGGGAGCTGTTTTTT.